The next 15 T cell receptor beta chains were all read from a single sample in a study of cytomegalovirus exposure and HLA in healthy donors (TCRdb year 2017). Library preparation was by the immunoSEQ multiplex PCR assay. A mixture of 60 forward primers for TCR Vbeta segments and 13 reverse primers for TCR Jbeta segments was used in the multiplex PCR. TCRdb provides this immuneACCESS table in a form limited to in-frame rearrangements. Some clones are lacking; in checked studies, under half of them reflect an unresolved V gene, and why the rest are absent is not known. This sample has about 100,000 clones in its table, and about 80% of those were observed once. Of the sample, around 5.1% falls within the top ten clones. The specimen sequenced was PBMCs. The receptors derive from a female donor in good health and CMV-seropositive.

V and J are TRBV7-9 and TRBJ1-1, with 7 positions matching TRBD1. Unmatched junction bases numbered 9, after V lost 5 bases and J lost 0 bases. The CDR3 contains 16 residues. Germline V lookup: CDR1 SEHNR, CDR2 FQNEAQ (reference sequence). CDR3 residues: CASSLGQTYMNTEAFF. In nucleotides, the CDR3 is TGTGCCAGCAGCCTGGGACAGACCTACATGAACACTGAAGCTTTCTTT. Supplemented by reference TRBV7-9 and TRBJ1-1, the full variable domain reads DTGVSQNPRHKITKRGQNVTFRCDPISEHNRLYWYRQTLGQGPEFLTYFQNEAQLEKSRLLSDRFSAERPKGSFSTLEIQRTEQGDSAMYLCASSLGQTYMNTEAFFGQGTRLTVV.

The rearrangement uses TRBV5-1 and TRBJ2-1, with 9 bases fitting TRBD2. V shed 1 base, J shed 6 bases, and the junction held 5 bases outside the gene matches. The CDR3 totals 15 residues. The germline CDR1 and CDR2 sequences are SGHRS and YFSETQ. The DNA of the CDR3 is TGCGCCAGCAGCTTGTTCACTAGCGGGTTCAATGAGCAGTTCTTC. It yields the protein CASSLFTSGFNEQFF.

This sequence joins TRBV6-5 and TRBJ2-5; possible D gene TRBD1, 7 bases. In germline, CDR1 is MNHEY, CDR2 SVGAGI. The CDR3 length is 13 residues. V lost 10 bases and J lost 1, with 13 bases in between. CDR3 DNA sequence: TGTGCCACCGCAGGGGGGTTCCAAGAGACCCAGTACTTC. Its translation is CATAGGFQETQYF.

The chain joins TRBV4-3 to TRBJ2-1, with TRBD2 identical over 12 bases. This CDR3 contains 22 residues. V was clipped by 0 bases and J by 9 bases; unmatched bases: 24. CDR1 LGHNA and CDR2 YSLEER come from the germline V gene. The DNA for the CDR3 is TGCGCCAGCAGCCAAGAATATACTAGCGGGGGGACCTTCGTTAAATTCCGGCCTGAGCAGTTCTTC. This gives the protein CASSQEYTSGGTFVKFRPEQFF.

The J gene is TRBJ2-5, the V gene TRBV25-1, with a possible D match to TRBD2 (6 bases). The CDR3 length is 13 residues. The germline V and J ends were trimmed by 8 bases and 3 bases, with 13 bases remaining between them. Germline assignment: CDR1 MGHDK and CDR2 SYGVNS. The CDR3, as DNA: TGTGCCAGCCTGCCCTGGGGGGAAGAGACCCAGTACTTC. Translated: CASLPWGEETQYF.

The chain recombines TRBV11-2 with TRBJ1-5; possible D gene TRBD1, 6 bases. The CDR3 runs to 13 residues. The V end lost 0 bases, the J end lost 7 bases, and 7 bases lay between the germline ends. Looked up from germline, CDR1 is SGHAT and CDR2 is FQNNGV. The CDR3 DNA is TGTGCCAGCAGCTTAGACAGGGGCCAGCCCCAGCATTTT. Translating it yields CASSLDRGQPQHF.

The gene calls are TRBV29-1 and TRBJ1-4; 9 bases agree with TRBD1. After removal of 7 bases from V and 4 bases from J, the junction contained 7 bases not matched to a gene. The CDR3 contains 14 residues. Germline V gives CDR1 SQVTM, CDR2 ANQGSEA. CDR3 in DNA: TGCAGCGCGGTGGGGGACAGGGTTAATGAAAAACTGTTTTTT. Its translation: CSAVGDRVNEKLFF.

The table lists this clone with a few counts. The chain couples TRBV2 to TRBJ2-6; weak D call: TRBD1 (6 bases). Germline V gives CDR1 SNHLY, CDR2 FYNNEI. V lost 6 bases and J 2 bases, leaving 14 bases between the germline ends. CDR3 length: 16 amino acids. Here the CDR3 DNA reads TGTGCCAGCAGCCCACAGGGCGTTACTGGGGCCAACGTCCTGACTTTC. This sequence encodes CASSPQGVTGANVLTF.

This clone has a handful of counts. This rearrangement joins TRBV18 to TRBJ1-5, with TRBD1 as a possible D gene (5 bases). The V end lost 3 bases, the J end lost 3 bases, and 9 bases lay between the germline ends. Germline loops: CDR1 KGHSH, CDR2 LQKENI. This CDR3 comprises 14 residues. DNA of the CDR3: TGTGCCAGCTCACCGAGACAGCACAATCAGCCCCAGCATTTT. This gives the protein CASSPRQHNQPQHF.

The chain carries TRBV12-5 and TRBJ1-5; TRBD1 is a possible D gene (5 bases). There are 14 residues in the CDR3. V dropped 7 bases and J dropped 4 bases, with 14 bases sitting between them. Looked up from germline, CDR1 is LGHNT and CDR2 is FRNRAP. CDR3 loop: CASVAGHTNQPQHF. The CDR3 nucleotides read TGTGCTAGTGTGGCAGGGCATACTAATCAGCCCCAGCATTTT.

The CDR3 loop is CASSLEAGASFF. In DNA form, the CDR3 reads TGTGCCAGCAGCTTAGAGGCGGGGGCGTCGTTCTTC. V gene TRBV7-8 combines with J gene TRBJ2-1; D is possibly TRBD2 (7 bases). Germline V gene sequence: CDR1 SGHVS, CDR2 FQNEAQ. There are 12 residues in the CDR3. Trimming pared 1 base from V and 15 bases from J, leaving 13 bases between.

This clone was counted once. In DNA, the CDR3 is TGTGCCAGCACCGGGTTGGGGGGGAGCACTGAAGCTTTCTTT. It yields the protein CASTGLGGSTEAFF. This chain joins TRBV7-8 and TRBJ1-1; a possible D gene is TRBD1 (5 bases). CDR1 and CDR2 from the germline V gene are SGHVS and FQNEAQ. With 7 bases removed from V and 4 bases from J, the gap between germline ends came to 16 bases. The CDR3 sequence is 14 residues long.

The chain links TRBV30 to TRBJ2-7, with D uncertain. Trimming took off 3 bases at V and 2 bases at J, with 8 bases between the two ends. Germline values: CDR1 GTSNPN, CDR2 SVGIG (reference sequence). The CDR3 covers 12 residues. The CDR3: CAWSSFTYEQYF. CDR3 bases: TGTGCCTGGAGCTCCTTTACCTACGAGCAGTACTTC. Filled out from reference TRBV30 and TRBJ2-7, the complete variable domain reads SQTIHQWPATLVQPVGSPLSLECTVEGTSNPNLYWYRQAAGRGLQLLFYSVGIGQISSEVPQNLSASRPQDRQFILSSKKLLLSDSGFYLCAWSSFTYEQYFGPGTRLTVT.

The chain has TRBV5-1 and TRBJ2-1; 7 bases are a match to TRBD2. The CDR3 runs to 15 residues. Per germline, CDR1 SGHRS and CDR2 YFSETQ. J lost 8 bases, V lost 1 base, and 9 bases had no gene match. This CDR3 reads CASSLSGVAIDEQFF. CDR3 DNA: TGCGCCAGCAGCTTGAGCGGGGTAGCTATCGATGAGCAGTTCTTC. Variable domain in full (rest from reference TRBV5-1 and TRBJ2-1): KAGVTQTPRYLIKTRGQQVTLSCSPISGHRSVSWYQQTPGQGLQFLFEYFSETQRNKGNFPGRFSGRQFSNSRSEMNVSTLELGDSALYLCASSLSGVAIDEQFFGPGTRLTVL.

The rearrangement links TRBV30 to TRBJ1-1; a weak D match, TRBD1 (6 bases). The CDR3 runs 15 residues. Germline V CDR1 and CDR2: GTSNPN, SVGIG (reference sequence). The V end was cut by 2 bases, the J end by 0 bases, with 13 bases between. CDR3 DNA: TGTGCCTGGAGTAAGGCAGGGACAATGAACACTGAAGCTTTCTTT. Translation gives CAWSKAGTMNTEAFF. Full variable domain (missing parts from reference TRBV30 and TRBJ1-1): SQTIHQWPATLVQPVGSPLSLECTVEGTSNPNLYWYRQAAGRGLQLLFYSVGIGQISSEVPQNLSASRPQDRQFILSSKKLLLSDSGFYLCAWSKAGTMNTEAFFGQGTRLTVV.